This T cell receptor (beta chain) was retrieved from a study of radiotherapy plus CTLA-4 blockade in lung cancer. Sequenced by immunoSEQ multiplex PCR; TCRdb stores in-frame clones only, minus some. This table has tens of thousands of clones, about 70% appearing once. The study's findings and limits: Reported findings show early blood T cell clone dynamics, with interferon-beta, best predicted response.

Focal radiation and CTLA-4 blockade (ipilimumab) were tested in chemo-refractory metastatic non-small-cell lung cancer patients. Note on this clone: Its antigen is still unknown.

The CDR3 spans 15 residues. Germline V gene sequence: CDR1 SGHTA, CDR2 FQGNSA. V was shortened by 3 bases and J by 1 base, with 11 bases between the two germline ends. The sequenced sample was peripheral blood, obtained from a patient treated with radiotherapy plus ipilimumab. The chain is built from TRBV7-2 and TRBJ2-3, with D possibly being TRBD2 (5 bases). The origin of this receptor is a human donor with non-small cell lung cancer whose response to radiotherapy plus ipilimumab could not be evaluated. CDR3: CASSLRRFRTDTQYF. In nucleotides, the CDR3 is TGTGCCAGCAGCTTGAGGAGGTTCCGCACAGATACGCAGTATTTT.